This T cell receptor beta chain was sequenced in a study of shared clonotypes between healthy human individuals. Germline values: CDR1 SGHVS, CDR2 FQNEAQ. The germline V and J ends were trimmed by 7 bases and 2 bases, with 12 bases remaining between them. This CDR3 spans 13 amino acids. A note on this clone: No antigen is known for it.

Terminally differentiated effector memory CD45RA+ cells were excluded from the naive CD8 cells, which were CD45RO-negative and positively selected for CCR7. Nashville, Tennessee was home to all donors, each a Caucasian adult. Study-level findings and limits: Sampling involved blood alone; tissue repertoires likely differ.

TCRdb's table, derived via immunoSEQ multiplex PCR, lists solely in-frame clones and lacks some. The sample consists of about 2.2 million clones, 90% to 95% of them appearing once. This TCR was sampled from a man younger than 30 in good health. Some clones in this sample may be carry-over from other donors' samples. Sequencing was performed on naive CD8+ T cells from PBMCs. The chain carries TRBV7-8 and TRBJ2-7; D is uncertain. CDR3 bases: TGTGCCAGCACCATAGGCGGCACCTACGAGCAGTACTTC. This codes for CASTIGGTYEQYF.